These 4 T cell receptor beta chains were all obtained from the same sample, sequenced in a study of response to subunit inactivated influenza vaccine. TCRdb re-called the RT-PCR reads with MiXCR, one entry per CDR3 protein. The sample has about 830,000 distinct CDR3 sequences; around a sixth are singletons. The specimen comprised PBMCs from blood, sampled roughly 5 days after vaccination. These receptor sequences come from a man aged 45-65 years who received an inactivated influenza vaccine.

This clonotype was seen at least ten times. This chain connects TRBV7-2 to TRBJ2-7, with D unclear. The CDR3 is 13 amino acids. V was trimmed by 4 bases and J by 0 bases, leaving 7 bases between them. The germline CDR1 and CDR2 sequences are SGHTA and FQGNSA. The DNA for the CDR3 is TGTGCCAGCAGCTCCTCAAGCTCCTACGAGCAGTACTTC. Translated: CASSSSSSYEQYF.

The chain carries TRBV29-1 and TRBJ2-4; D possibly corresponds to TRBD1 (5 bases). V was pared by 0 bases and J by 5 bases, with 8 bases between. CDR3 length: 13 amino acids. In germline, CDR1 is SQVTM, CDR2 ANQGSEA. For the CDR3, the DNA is TGCAGCGTTGAAGAGGGGCTGCAAAACATTCAGTACTTC. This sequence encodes CSVEEGLQNIQYF.

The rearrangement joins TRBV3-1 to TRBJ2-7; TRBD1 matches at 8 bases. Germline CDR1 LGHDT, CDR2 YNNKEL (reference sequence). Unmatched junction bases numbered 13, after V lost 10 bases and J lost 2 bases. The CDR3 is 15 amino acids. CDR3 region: CATSKFGTGAYEQYF. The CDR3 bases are TGTGCCACCTCCAAATTCGGGACAGGAGCCTACGAGCAGTACTTC.

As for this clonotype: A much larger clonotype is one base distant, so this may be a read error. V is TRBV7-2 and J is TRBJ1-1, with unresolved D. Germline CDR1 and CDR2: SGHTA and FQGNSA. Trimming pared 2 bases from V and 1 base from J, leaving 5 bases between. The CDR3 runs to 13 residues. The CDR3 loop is CASSLMQNTEAFF. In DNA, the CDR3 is TGTGCCAGCAGCTTAATGCAGAACACTGAAGCTTTCTTT.